The clone carrying this TCR beta chain was observed a single time. The sample originates from a study of blood T cell repertoires in COVID-19. For the study at large: From the United States, Italy and Spain came samples of acute and convalescent COVID-19.

Individuals aged 18 to 89 years were recruited from about two dozen US areas. Cohort placement rested on clinical history that participants reported themselves. CDR1 is MNHEY, CDR2 SVGAGI, per germline. V was pared by 5 bases and J by 5 bases, with 18 bases between. CDR3 length: 15 residues. Some clones are missing from TCRdb's copy, which holds only in-frame ones; the method was immunoSEQ multiplex PCR. The sample contains 110,000 to 150,000 clones, just under 85% of which appear only once. The sequencing sample was made of PBMCs or T cells enriched from blood (not recorded which). This chain connects TRBV6-5 to TRBJ2-5, with D hard to call. The receptor comes from a woman in her 40s who had recovered from COVID-19. CDR3 DNA sequence: TGTGCCAGCAGTCCCCCCGACGAGGCTTGGGAGACCCAGTACTTC. It encodes CASSPPDEAWETQYF.